This T cell receptor (beta chain) was observed in a study of blood T cell repertoires in COVID-19. In the study's own analysis: Nucleated cell counts were estimated from reference gene primer amplification. Only in-frame clones appear in the TCRdb table, and some are missing; sequencing was by immunoSEQ multiplex PCR. V and J calls plus clone size are reproduced from that table; the DNA served to infer D and trimming. The sample lists about 210,000 clones; 80% to 90% were seen once. Germline V gene data show CDR1 as SGHNT and CDR2 as YENEEA. V lost 0 bases and J lost 3, with 12 bases in between. This CDR3 comprises 16 residues.

Source material: PBMCs or T cells enriched from blood (not recorded which). The sequence derives from a man aged 30-40 years in a cohort exposed to, infected with or recovered from COVID-19 (not recorded which). The rearrangement uses TRBV11-3 and TRBJ1-5; weak D call: TRBD1 (6 bases). The CDR3 DNA reads as TGTGCCAGCAGCTTAGAATTACCAGGGGTCAATCAGCCCCAGCATTTT. This sequence encodes CASSLELPGVNQPQHF.